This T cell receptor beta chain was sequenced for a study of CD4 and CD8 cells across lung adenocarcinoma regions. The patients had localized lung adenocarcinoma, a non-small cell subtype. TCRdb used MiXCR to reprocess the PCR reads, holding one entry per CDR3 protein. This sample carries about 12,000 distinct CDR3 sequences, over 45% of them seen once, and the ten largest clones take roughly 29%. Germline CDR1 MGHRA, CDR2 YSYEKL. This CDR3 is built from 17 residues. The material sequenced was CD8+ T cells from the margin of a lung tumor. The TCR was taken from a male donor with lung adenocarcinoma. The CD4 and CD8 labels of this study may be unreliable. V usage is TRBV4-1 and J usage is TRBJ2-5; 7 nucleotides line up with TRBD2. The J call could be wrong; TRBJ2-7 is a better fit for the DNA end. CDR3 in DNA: TGCGCCAGCAGCCAAGATGTTCGACTAGCCAGAGGGTACGAGCAGTACTTC. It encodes CASSQDVRLARGYEQYF.